The rows below give T cell receptor beta chains drawn from one sample of a study of blood T cell repertoires in COVID-19. Assay used: immunoSEQ multiplex PCR; TCRdb lists only in-frame clones, some missing. The sample consists of tens of thousands of clones, about 85% of them appearing once. Sequenced sample: peripheral blood. The receptors shown here come from a human donor in a cohort sampled during active COVID-19. CDR3s include the opening cysteine and the closing phenylalanine or tryptophan. Each record gives: V gene, D gene, clone size, J gene, CDR3 DNA, CDR3 protein. D genes are given only for firm matches. Clone size appears in some rows only: once, few, many, or a class for an expanded clone.

TRBV28	.	.	TRBJ1-2	TGTGCCAGCGGCCCAGGGTATGGCTACACCTTC	CASGPGYGYTF
TRBV9	TRBD1	.	TRBJ1-2	TGTGCCAGCTCCGGGACAGATCATGGCTACACCTTC	CASSGTDHGYTF
TRBV6-6	.	.	TRBJ2-2	TGTGCCAGCAGTTACTCGAGGGCCGGGGAGCTGTTTTTT	CASSYSRAGELFF
TRBV18	.	.	TRBJ1-1	TGTGCCAGCTCACCGTTGACAACGATGGGTACTGAAGCTTTCTTT	CASSPLTTMGTEAFF
TRBV10-3	TRBD1	few	TRBJ1-5	TGTGCCATCAGTCCTCAGGGGGCTCGGAGCAATCAGCCCCAGCATTTT	CAISPQGARSNQPQHF
TRBV4-1	.	once	TRBJ2-7	TGCGCCAGCCGTCGGGGGATTGAGTACGAGCAGTACTTC	CASRRGIEYEQYF
TRBV11-2	.	.	TRBJ1-6	TGTGCCAGCAGCGCGCGGGACGGAAGGAATTCACCCCTCCACTTT	CASSARDGRNSPLHF
TRBV7-3	.	.	TRBJ1-2	TGTGCCAGCAGCCCATCTCCCGGGAGACACTATGGCTACACCTTC	CASSPSPGRHYGYTF
TRBV18	TRBD2	.	TRBJ2-2	TGTGCCAGCTCACCACGTCCTAGCGGGAGCACCGGGGAGCTGTTTTTT	CASSPRPSGSTGELFF
TRBV7-4	.	.	TRBJ1-5	TGTGCCAGCAGCGCCCCACAGGGACCACTAAGCCCCAATCAGCCCCAGCATTTT	CASSAPQGPLSPNQPQHF
TRBV19	TRBD2	once	TRBJ2-2	TGTGCCAGTAGAGTATGGGGGAGGGCCGCCACCGGGGAGCTGTTTTTT	CASRVWGRAATGELFF
TRBV7-2	TRBD2	.	TRBJ2-1	TGTGCCAGCAGCTACCGATCCGGGACTAGCGGGAGAATCGAGCAGTTCTTC	CASSYRSGTSGRIEQFF
TRBV2	TRBD2	.	TRBJ2-1	TGTGCCAGCAGTGATGCTGGACTAGCGGGGGCCGATGAGCAGTTCTTC	CASSDAGLAGADEQFF
TRBV30	TRBD1	.	TRBJ2-6	TGTGCCCGGAAGGGGGGGACAGGGGGCTTTGGGGCCAACGTCCTGACTTTC	CARKGGTGGFGANVLTF
TRBV11-2	.	.	TRBJ1-3	TGTGCCAGCAGTTCCAACAGGGTCTTTGGAAACACCATATATTTT	CASSSNRVFGNTIYF
TRBV28	.	.	TRBJ1-2	TGTGCCAGCACCATCGGACAGTCCTATGGCTACACCTTC	CASTIGQSYGYTF
TRBV18	.	.	TRBJ2-3	TGTGCCAGCTCACCATCTCCCCGACAGAGTAGCACAGATACGCAGTATTTT	CASSPSPRQSSTDTQYF
TRBV9	.	.	TRBJ2-1	TGTGCCAGCAGCGAGGGGGGGAGTCTCAGTCATGAGCAGTTCTTC	CASSEGGSLSHEQFF
TRBV4-1	TRBD1	few	TRBJ1-4	TGCGCCAGCAGCCAACTGGACAGGGGAGCAACTAATGAAAAACTGTTTTTT	CASSQLDRGATNEKLFF
TRBV6-2/TRBV6-3	.	.	TRBJ2-2	TGTGCCAGCAGTCTTCGACAGGTGGGCGGCACCGGGGAGCTGTTTTTT	CASSLRQVGGTGELFF
TRBV7-2	.	.	TRBJ2-7	TGTGCCAGCAGCTTAGGAGGGAGATACGAGCAGTACTTC	CASSLGGRYEQYF
TRBV2	.	.	TRBJ1-4	TGTGCCTCCCAGGCGTACGGTAATGAAAAACTGTTTTTT	CASQAYGNEKLFF
TRBV7-3	TRBD2	.	TRBJ2-1	TGTGCCAGCAGCTTAGTAGGTAGCGGGGGGGCCACGAATGAGCAGTTCTTC	CASSLVGSGGATNEQFF
TRBV5-6	TRBD1	.	TRBJ2-5	TGTGCCAGCAGCTATTCCGGGACAGTAAGAACCCAGTACTTC	CASSYSGTVRTQYF
TRBV28	TRBD1	once	TRBJ1-1	TGTGCCAGCAGTTTAGTGGGACAGGAAAACACTGAAGCTTTCTTT	CASSLVGQENTEAFF
TRBV27	TRBD1	.	TRBJ1-2	TGTGCCAGCAGACCTACAGGGGGCTGGAACTATGGCTACACCTTC	CASRPTGGWNYGYTF
TRBV24-1	.	.	TRBJ2-1	TGTGCCACCAGTGATCGCCCTTGGAGGGCGGATGGCAATGAGCAGTTCTTC	CATSDRPWRADGNEQFF
TRBV3-1/TRBV3-2	TRBD1	.	TRBJ1-2	TGTGCCAGCAGCCAAGATTTCCCCGGGGACAGGTGGTCTGATGGCTACACCTTC	CASSQDFPGDRWSDGYTF
TRBV28	.	.	TRBJ2-7	TGTGCCAGCAGCCCAGGAACAGAGACCTACGAGCAGTACTTC	CASSPGTETYEQYF
TRBV28	TRBD1	.	TRBJ2-7	TGTGCCAGCACAGCCTCACATGGGACAGGGCGACCCTACGAGCAGTACTTC	CASTASHGTGRPYEQYF
TRBV6-5	TRBD1	.	TRBJ2-1	TGTGCCAGCAGTTACGGGGGGACAGGGAGGGAGCAGTTCTTC	CASSYGGTGREQFF
TRBV6-5	TRBD2	.	TRBJ2-5	TGTGCCAGCAGTTACTCTCCTAGCGGGAAAGAGACCCAGTACTTC	CASSYSPSGKETQYF
TRBV12-3/TRBV12-4	.	.	TRBJ1-2	TGTGCCAGCAGTTTTTCAGGGCCGGCGGTCTTC	CASSFSGPAVF
TRBV7-8	.	.	TRBJ2-7	TGTGCCAGCAGCTTAGCGACGGGGAGCTACGAGCAGTACTTC	CASSLATGSYEQYF
TRBV7-9	TRBD1	.	TRBJ2-1	TGTGCCAGCGCCGGGACAGAATACAATGAGCAGTTCTTC	CASAGTEYNEQFF
TRBV7-8	.	.	TRBJ2-2	TGTGCCAGCAGCTTAGGCCCTAGCCAGACCGGGGAGCTGTTTTTT	CASSLGPSQTGELFF
TRBV28	TRBD2	once	TRBJ2-1	TGTGCCAGCAGTTTAGTGGGAGGGCCTTACAATGAGCAGTTCTTC	CASSLVGGPYNEQFF
TRBV3-1/TRBV3-2	TRBD2	.	TRBJ2-1	TGTGCCAGCAGCCAAGTTACGGCTAGCGGGAACGAGCAGTTCTTC	CASSQVTASGNEQFF
TRBV7-2	.	.	TRBJ2-7	TGTGCCAGCAGCTTAGGCGTCTTCTCCTACGAGCAGTACTTC	CASSLGVFSYEQYF
TRBV10-3	.	.	TRBJ2-2	TGTGCCATCAGTGTGGCTAGCGCGAACACCGGGGAGCTGTTTTTT	CAISVASANTGELFF
TRBV2	TRBD1	.	TRBJ1-3	TGTGCCAGCATTCCCCCGGGACAGAATTCATACACTGGAAACACCATATATTTT	CASIPPGQNSYTGNTIYF
TRBV5-1	.	.	TRBJ2-5	TGCGCCAGCCGCGTAACAGGGACCGGGGAGACCCAGTACTTC	CASRVTGTGETQYF
TRBV5-1	TRBD1	.	TRBJ2-7	TGCGCCAGCAGCTGGGGATCAGGGGGCTTGGGCGAGCAGTACTTC	CASSWGSGGLGEQYF
TRBV19	TRBD2	.	TRBJ2-1	TGTGCCAGTAGTATTACCCTAGCGGGAGGGGATGAGCAGTTCTTC	CASSITLAGGDEQFF
TRBV7-9	TRBD2	.	TRBJ2-3	TGTGCCAGCAGCTCATTAGCGGGGGGGCCCGTACAGTATTTT	CASSSLAGGPVQYF
TRBV6-1	TRBD1	.	TRBJ2-7	TGTGCCAGCAGTGAAGGCCGGGCAGGGGGCCACGAGCAGTACTTC	CASSEGRAGGHEQYF
TRBV6-6	.	.	TRBJ2-7	TGTGCCAGCAGTTACTCTCCCGGTATCGACGAGCAGTACTTC	CASSYSPGIDEQYF
TRBV11-2	.	.	TRBJ2-7	TGTGCCAGCAACCCCCGGGACTCCAATGTACTCAGCGAGCAGTACTTC	CASNPRDSNVLSEQYF
TRBV6-4	.	.	TRBJ2-2	TGTGCCACTAAAGACCAGGGAGGTACCGGGGAGCTGTTTTTT	CATKDQGGTGELFF
TRBV4-1	TRBD1	.	TRBJ1-2	TGCGCCAGCAGTTCAACGGACAGGCCTAACTATGGCTACACCTTC	CASSSTDRPNYGYTF
TRBV5-6	TRBD2	.	TRBJ2-7	TGTGCCAGCAGCCATGCTCTAGCGGGAGGTTACGAGCAGTACTTC	CASSHALAGGYEQYF